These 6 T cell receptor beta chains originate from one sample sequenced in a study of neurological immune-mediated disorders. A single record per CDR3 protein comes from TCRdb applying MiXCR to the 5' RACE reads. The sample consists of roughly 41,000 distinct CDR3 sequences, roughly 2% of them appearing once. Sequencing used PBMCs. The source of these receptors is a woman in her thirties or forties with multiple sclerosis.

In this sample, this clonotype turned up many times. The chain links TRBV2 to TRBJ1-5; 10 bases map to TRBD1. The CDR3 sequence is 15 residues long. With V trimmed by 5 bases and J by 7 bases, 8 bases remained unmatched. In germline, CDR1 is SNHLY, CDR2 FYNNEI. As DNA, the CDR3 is TGTGCCAGCAGTCGATTGACAGGGGGCACGCAGCCCCAGCATTTT. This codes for CASSRLTGGTQPQHF.

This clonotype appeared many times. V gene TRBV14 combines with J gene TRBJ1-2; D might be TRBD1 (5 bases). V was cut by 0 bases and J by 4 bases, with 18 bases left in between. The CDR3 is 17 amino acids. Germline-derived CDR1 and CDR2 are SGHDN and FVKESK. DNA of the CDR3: TGTGCCAGCAGCCAAGATTTAAGAGGGGCAGAGAGCTATGGCTACACCTTC. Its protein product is CASSQDLRGAESYGYTF. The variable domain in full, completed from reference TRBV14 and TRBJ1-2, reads EAGVTQFPSHSVIEKGQTVTLRCDPISGHDNLYWYRRVMGKEIKFLLHFVKESKQDESGMPNNRFLAERTGGTYSTLKVQPAELEDSGVYFCASSQDLRGAESYGYTFGSGTRLTVV.

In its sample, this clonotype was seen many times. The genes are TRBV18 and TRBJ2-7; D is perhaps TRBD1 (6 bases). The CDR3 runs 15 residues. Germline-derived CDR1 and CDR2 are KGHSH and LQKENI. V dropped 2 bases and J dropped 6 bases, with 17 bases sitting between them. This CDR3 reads CASSPGLPRGVEQYF. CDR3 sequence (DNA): TGTGCCAGCTCACCAGGCTTACCCAGGGGCGTCGAGCAGTACTTC.

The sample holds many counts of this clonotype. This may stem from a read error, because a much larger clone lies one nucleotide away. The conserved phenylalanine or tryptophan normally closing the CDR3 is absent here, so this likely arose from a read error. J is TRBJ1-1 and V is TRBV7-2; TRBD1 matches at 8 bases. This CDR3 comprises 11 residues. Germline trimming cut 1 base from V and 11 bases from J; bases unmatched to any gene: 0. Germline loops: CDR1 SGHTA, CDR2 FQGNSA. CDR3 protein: CASSLGQGAFC. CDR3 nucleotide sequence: TGTGCCAGCAGCTTAGGACAGGGGGCTTTCTGT.

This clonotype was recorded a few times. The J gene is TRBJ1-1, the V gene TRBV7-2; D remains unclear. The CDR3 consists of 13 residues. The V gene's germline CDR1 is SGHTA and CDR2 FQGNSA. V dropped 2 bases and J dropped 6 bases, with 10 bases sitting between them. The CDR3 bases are TGTGCCAGCAGCTTAATAACGGACGCTGAAGCTTTCTTT. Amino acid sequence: CASSLITDAEAFF.

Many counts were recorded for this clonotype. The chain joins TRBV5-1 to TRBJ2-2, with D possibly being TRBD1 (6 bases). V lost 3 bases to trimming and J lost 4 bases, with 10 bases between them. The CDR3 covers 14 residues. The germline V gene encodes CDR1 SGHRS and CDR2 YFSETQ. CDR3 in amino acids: CASSSQGFTGELFF. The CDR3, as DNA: TGCGCCAGCAGCTCCCAGGGGTTCACCGGGGAGCTGTTTTTT.